The rows below give T cell receptor beta chains drawn from one sample of a study of shared clonotypes between healthy human individuals. TCRdb's table, derived via immunoSEQ multiplex PCR, lists solely in-frame clones and lacks some. This table holds roughly 590,000 clones, roughly 95% found once. Sequenced material: naive CD8+ T cells sorted from blood. All receptors derive from a woman younger than 45 in good health. The CDR3 runs from the conserved cysteine through the conserved F or W. D genes are given only for firm matches. Size is stated for part of the rows, as once, few or many counts, or as a class when the clone is expanded.

size: -
D: -
V: TRBV10-2
J: TRBJ2-1
DNA: TGCGCCAGCAGCGCATTTGGCACTGAGCAGTTCTTC
CDR3: CASSAFGTEQFF

size: -
D: TRBD2
V: TRBV4-1
J: TRBJ2-1
DNA: TGCGCCAGCAAGCTCGGTATAGCGGGAGTTCGCGAGCAGTTCTTC
CDR3: CASKLGIAGVREQFF

size: -
D: -
V: TRBV7-8
J: TRBJ2-7
DNA: TGTGCCAGCAGCTTACACCCCTCCGTATACGAGCAGTACTTC
CDR3: CASSLHPSVYEQYF

size: -
D: -
V: TRBV4-1
J: TRBJ1-4
DNA: TGCGCCAGCAGCCGGAGGGAGGGATTCGGGAGTGAAAAACTGTTTTTT
CDR3: CASSRREGFGSEKLFF

size: -
D: -
V: TRBV7-2
J: TRBJ2-7
DNA: TGTGCCAGCAGCTTAGGCGACAGATTACACACCTACGAGCAGTACTTC
CDR3: CASSLGDRLHTYEQYF

size: -
D: -
V: TRBV9
J: TRBJ1-2
DNA: TGTGCCAGCAGCGTAGGACAGGCGTATGAGTTAAACTATGGCTACACCTTC
CDR3: CASSVGQAYELNYGYTF

size: -
D: TRBD2
V: TRBV28
J: TRBJ2-3
DNA: TGTGCCAGCAGTTGGACTAGCGGGGGAACTAGCACAGATACGCAGTATTTT
CDR3: CASSWTSGGTSTDTQYF

size: -
D: TRBD2
V: TRBV6-1
J: TRBJ2-1
DNA: TGTGCCAGCAGTGAAGTACTGGGGACTAGCGGCCCTCTGGGCAATGAGCAGTTCTTC
CDR3: CASSEVLGTSGPLGNEQFF

size: -
D: TRBD1
V: TRBV11-2
J: TRBJ2-7
DNA: TGTGCCAGCAGCGCCGGGACAGGGACCTACGAGGAGCAGTACTTC
CDR3: CASSAGTGTYEEQYF

size: -
D: -
V: TRBV10-1
J: TRBJ2-5
DNA: TGCGCCAGCAGTGAGTCGCAGGTGGGGTACCAAGAGACCCAGTACTTC
CDR3: CASSESQVGYQETQYF

size: -
D: -
V: TRBV29-1
J: TRBJ2-7
DNA: TGCAGCGTTGGAGACGGGACCGGTGGCGAGCAGTACTTC
CDR3: CSVGDGTGGEQYF

size: once
D: -
V: TRBV28
J: TRBJ2-7
DNA: TGTGCCAGCAGGCCGGGACACAACCCTTCCTACGAGCAGTACTTC
CDR3: CASRPGHNPSYEQYF

size: -
D: TRBD1
V: TRBV6-5
J: TRBJ2-5
DNA: TGTGCCAGACCAAACAGGGGAAGCAGAGAGACCCAGTACTTC
CDR3: CARPNRGSRETQYF

size: -
D: -
V: TRBV13
J: TRBJ2-5
DNA: TGTGCCAGCACTACTAGGGGGGACGAGACCCAGTACTTC
CDR3: CASTTRGDETQYF

size: -
D: TRBD1
V: TRBV6-6
J: TRBJ2-7
DNA: TGTGCCAGCAGTTACACAGGGGGAGCCAACGAGCAGTACTTC
CDR3: CASSYTGGANEQYF

size: -
D: -
V: TRBV6-1
J: TRBJ1-2
DNA: TGTGCCAGCAGTGTCGCCCCGGCCGAGGGACTGACTAACTATGGCTACACCTTC
CDR3: CASSVAPAEGLTNYGYTF

size: -
D: -
V: TRBV5-1
J: TRBJ2-7
DNA: TGCGCCAGCAGCTTGGAGGGGTTTACCCCCTACGAGCAGTACTTC
CDR3: CASSLEGFTPYEQYF

size: -
D: -
V: TRBV27
J: TRBJ2-2
DNA: TGTGCCAGCAGCCCTTATAACACCGGGGAGCTGTTTTTT
CDR3: CASSPYNTGELFF

size: -
D: -
V: TRBV6-5
J: TRBJ1-1
DNA: TGTGCCAGCAGTAAGGAGGCGAACACTGAAGCTTTCTTT
CDR3: CASSKEANTEAFF

size: -
D: -
V: TRBV19
J: TRBJ2-7
DNA: TGTGCCAGTAGTACGAGGATGACAGGAGACCCCTACGAGCAGTACTTC
CDR3: CASSTRMTGDPYEQYF

size: -
D: -
V: TRBV5-6
J: TRBJ2-3
DNA: TGTGCCAGCAGCTTGGGACTAGGTGAAGATACGCAGTATTTT
CDR3: CASSLGLGEDTQYF

size: -
D: TRBD2
V: TRBV4-1
J: TRBJ2-1
DNA: TGCGCCAGCCGACTAGCGGGAGGTTATGAGCAGTTCTTC
CDR3: CASRLAGGYEQFF

size: -
D: -
V: TRBV7-8
J: TRBJ2-2
DNA: -
CDR3: CASSVIPGGGLLFGAGELFF

size: -
D: -
V: TRBV27
J: TRBJ2-2
DNA: TGTGCCAGCAGTTTCCGGGACACCGGGGAGCTGTTTTTT
CDR3: CASSFRDTGELFF

size: -
D: -
V: TRBV11-2
J: TRBJ2-7
DNA: TGTGCCAGCAGCTTAGTGGGCGTCGATTACGAGCAGTACTTC
CDR3: CASSLVGVDYEQYF

size: -
D: -
V: TRBV9
J: TRBJ2-2
DNA: TGTGCCAGCAGCGTTAGCGCCAGTCACACTGGGGAGCTGTTTTTT
CDR3: CASSVSASHTGELFF

size: -
D: -
V: TRBV27
J: TRBJ2-1
DNA: TGTGCCAGCAGTGCCGGGACTTCTTACAATGAGCAGTTCTTC
CDR3: CASSAGTSYNEQFF

size: -
D: TRBD2
V: TRBV27
J: TRBJ2-3
DNA: TGTGCCAGCAGCGGACTAGCGGGAGGTGAGGATACGCAGTATTTT
CDR3: CASSGLAGGEDTQYF

size: -
D: TRBD1
V: TRBV2
J: TRBJ1-4
DNA: TGTGCCAGCAGGGACAGGGGGGATGAAAAACTGTTTTTT
CDR3: CASRDRGDEKLFF

size: -
D: -
V: TRBV10-3
J: TRBJ1-6
DNA: TGTGCCATCAGTGCCTGGAATTCACCCCTCCACTTT
CDR3: CAISAWNSPLHF

size: -
D: -
V: TRBV27
J: TRBJ1-2
DNA: TGTGCCAGCAGTTTATTAGGAGGGAAAGATGGCTACACCTTC
CDR3: CASSLLGGKDGYTF

size: -
D: -
V: TRBV28
J: TRBJ2-7
DNA: TGTGCCAGCAGCGATCCGGGTCGAACCGGCGAGCAGTACTTC
CDR3: CASSDPGRTGEQYF

size: -
D: TRBD2
V: TRBV6-6
J: TRBJ2-7
DNA: TGTGCCAGCAGTACGACTAGCGGATACGAGCAGTACTTC
CDR3: CASSTTSGYEQYF

size: -
D: -
V: TRBV19
J: TRBJ2-3
DNA: TGTGCCAGTAGTATCAACGGGATGCCAGTTGATACGCAGTATTTT
CDR3: CASSINGMPVDTQYF

size: -
D: -
V: TRBV19
J: TRBJ2-7
DNA: TGTGCCAGTAGTCCCGGGGCTCCCTACGAGCAGTACTTC
CDR3: CASSPGAPYEQYF

size: -
D: TRBD1
V: TRBV27
J: TRBJ1-5
DNA: TGTGCCAGCAGATCCGGGACAGGCCAGCCCCAGCATTTT
CDR3: CASRSGTGQPQHF

size: -
D: -
V: TRBV20-1
J: TRBJ2-1
DNA: TGCAGTGCTAGAGCAAGCGCTGAGCAGTTCTTC
CDR3: CSARASAEQFF

size: -
D: -
V: TRBV14
J: TRBJ2-3
DNA: TGTGCCAGCAGCCTGGAAAGCACAGATACGCAGTATTTT
CDR3: CASSLESTDTQYF

size: -
D: TRBD2
V: TRBV9
J: TRBJ2-7
DNA: TGTGCCAGCAGCGCTCTAGCGGGAGGACCCGAGCAGTACTTC
CDR3: CASSALAGGPEQYF

size: once
D: -
V: TRBV27
J: TRBJ2-1
DNA: TGTGCCAGCAGTTACTCTTCAGGGGATACGTACAATGAGCAGTTCTTC
CDR3: CASSYSSGDTYNEQFF

size: once
D: -
V: TRBV7-8
J: TRBJ1-5
DNA: TGTGCCAGCAGCTTAGATAGGGGACAGCCCCAGCATTTT
CDR3: CASSLDRGQPQHF

size: -
D: -
V: TRBV2
J: TRBJ1-2
DNA: TGTGCCAGCAGTGAGGGCAGGGTGGAATATGGCTACACCTTC
CDR3: CASSEGRVEYGYTF

size: -
D: TRBD2
V: TRBV7-6
J: TRBJ2-7
DNA: TGTGCCAGCAGCCCAACATGGGAATCCGGACTAGCGGGGGTTCCATACGAGCAGTACTTC
CDR3: CASSPTWESGLAGVPYEQYF

size: -
D: -
V: TRBV5-8
J: TRBJ1-2
DNA: TGTGCCAGCAGCTTGACCGACGGCAGTTATGGCTACACCTTC
CDR3: CASSLTDGSYGYTF

size: once
D: -
V: TRBV6-5
J: TRBJ1-1
DNA: TGTGCCAGCACCCAACGGGGTGGGGTCACTGAAGCTTTCTTT
CDR3: CASTQRGGVTEAFF

size: -
D: -
V: TRBV28
J: TRBJ1-5
DNA: TGTGCCAGCAGTCCGGGACCGAGCAACAATCAGCCCCAGCATTTT
CDR3: CASSPGPSNNQPQHF